The table lists the clone carrying this T cell receptor beta chain with a few counts. The data were taken from a study of shared clonotypes between healthy human individuals. About the study: Donors consisted of a couple of women and three men between 18 and 49.

Germline V gene sequence: CDR1 SGHRS, CDR2 YFSETQ. Trimming took off 0 bases at V and 1 base at J, with 9 bases between the two ends. The CDR3 has 15 residues. The deep-level immunoSEQ assay was used. Measured with immunoSEQ multiplex PCR; TCRdb has only the in-frame clones, and not every one. The sample shows fewer than 600,000 clones, more than 70% of them seen only once. This chain connects TRBV5-1 to TRBJ2-3; D ambiguous. The material sequenced was PBMCs. The clonotype was recovered from a woman in her forties in good health. Some clones in this sample may be carry-over from other donors' samples. CDR3 sequence reads: CASSLAATRTDTQYF. CDR3 coding DNA: TGCGCCAGCAGCTTGGCGGCCACTCGCACAGATACGCAGTATTTT.